Below are 28 T cell receptor beta chains sequenced from a single sample in a study of T-cell memory formation after mild COVID-19. TCRdb reprocessed the 5' RACE reads with MiXCR, giving one entry per CDR3 protein. Of nearly 200,000 distinct CDR3 sequences listed, 15% to 20% are singletons. Sequencing was carried out using PBMCs or a T cell subset sorted from them (not recorded which). Source of these receptors: an adult woman who had mild COVID-19 (a few samples of this study predate the infection). Cell type and time point are not known.

This clonotype was picked up a small number of times. V usage is TRBV5-1 and J usage is TRBJ2-5, with a weak D call TRBD1 (5 bases). V lost 4 bases and J 5 bases, leaving 12 bases between the germline ends. Germline V gene sequence: CDR1 SGHRS, CDR2 YFSETQ. This CDR3 contains 13 residues. CDR3 region: CASSARQRETQYF. The CDR3 bases are TGCGCCAGCAGCGCGCGACAGAGGGAGACCCAGTACTTC.

This clonotype was picked up a small number of times. The J gene is TRBJ2-7, the V gene TRBV7-9, with a tentative D call TRBD2 (5 bases). Germline values: CDR1 SEHNR, CDR2 FQNEAQ (reference sequence). The CDR3 is made up of 16 amino acids. Trimming took 5 bases from V and 2 from J, leaving 19 bases between them. CDR3 coding DNA: TGTGCCAGCAGCCCAAGCGGAGTTTTTATTACCTACGAGCAGTACTTC. Translation: CASSPSGVFITYEQYF. The complete variable domain, with remaining parts taken from reference TRBV7-9 and TRBJ2-7, reads DTGVSQNPRHKITKRGQNVTFRCDPISEHNRLYWYRQTLGQGPEFLTYFQNEAQLEKSRLLSDRFSAERPKGSFSTLEIQRTEQGDSAMYLCASSPSGVFITYEQYFGPGTRLTVT.

J is TRBJ2-7 and V is TRBV19; no clear D. Germline loops: CDR1 LNHDA, CDR2 SQIVND (reference sequence). This CDR3 is built from 14 residues. Between the trimmed V and J ends, which lost 2 bases and 2 bases, there was a span of 10 bases. CDR3 nucleotide sequence: TGTGCCAGTAGTATACGTCAGAACCCCTACGAGCAGTACTTC. Its translation: CASSIRQNPYEQYF.

The CDR3, as DNA: TGCGCCAGCAGACTGGACAGGGATGGCACCGGGGAGCTGTTTTTT. Translation: CASRLDRDGTGELFF. J is TRBJ2-2 and V is TRBV5-1; the match to TRBD1 covers 8 bases. V was clipped by 5 bases and J by 4 bases; unmatched bases: 7. Per germline, CDR1 SGHRS and CDR2 YFSETQ. The CDR3 is 15 amino acids.

This chain joins TRBV20-1 and TRBJ2-7, with a weak D call TRBD1 (5 bases). From germline, CDR1 is DFQATT and CDR2 SNEGSKA (reference sequence). Trimming cost V 6 bases and J 1 base, with 13 bases left between them. The CDR3 loop spans 13 amino acids. The CDR3 region is CSAWVTGSYEQYF. The CDR3 coding sequence is TGCAGTGCGTGGGTTACAGGATCCTACGAGCAGTACTTC.

The chain joins TRBV12-3 or TRBV12-4 to TRBJ2-3; 11 bases fit TRBD2. The CDR3 has 15 amino acids. The trim removed 6 bases at V and 0 bases at J, leaving 2 bases unmatched. The CDR3, as DNA: TGTGCCAGCAGGGGACTAGCGGTCAGCACAGATACGCAGTATTTT. Translation gives CASRGLAVSTDTQYF.

V usage is TRBV7-9 and J usage is TRBJ1-2; tentatively, D is TRBD1 (5 bases). The germline V gene encodes CDR1 SEHNR and CDR2 FQNEAQ (reference sequence). This CDR3 region has 15 residues. The V and J ends lost 3 bases and 0 bases respectively, with 11 bases between them. The CDR3 DNA reads TGTGCCAGCAGCTTTCCTGGGGGGTCTAACTATGGCTACACCTTC. Encoded protein: CASSFPGGSNYGYTF.

About this clonotype: This clone may be a read error of a much larger clone one base away. The chain is built from TRBV18 and TRBJ1-1; maybe TRBD1 (6 bases). Germline V CDR1 and CDR2: KGHSH, LQKENI. The CDR3 is 14 amino acids. The CDR3 region is CARSPETRGTEAFF. The CDR3 coding sequence is TGTGCCCGCTCACCGGAAACCAGGGGCACTGAAGCTTTCTTT.

This clonotype was seen a few times. The chain links TRBV4-1 to TRBJ2-1; TRBD2 matches at 12 bases. The CDR3 sequence is 16 residues long. Germline-derived CDR1 and CDR2 are MGHRA and YSYEKL. V lost 0 bases and J lost 10; bases outside the gene matches: 7. Here the CDR3 reads CASSQETTSGSREQFF. The CDR3 nucleotides read TGCGCCAGCAGCCAAGAAACGACTAGCGGGAGTCGGGAGCAGTTCTTC.

The V gene is TRBV5-4, the J gene TRBJ1-6, with 8 bases matching TRBD1. The CDR3 runs to 16 residues. Trimming removed 4 bases from V and 7 bases from J; junction bases left unmatched: 10. Germline V gene sequence: CDR1 SGHNT, CDR2 YYREEE (reference sequence). CDR3 bases: TGTGCCAGCAGCCCGGACAGGGTCATGCGGAATTCACCCCTCCACTTT. It yields the protein CASSPDRVMRNSPLHF.

This clonotype was seen many times. The V call is TRBV18, the J call TRBJ2-7, with a possible D match to TRBD2 (5 bases). CDR3 length: 12 residues. With 6 bases removed from V and 3 bases from J, the gap between germline ends came to 9 bases. From germline, CDR1 is KGHSH and CDR2 LQKENI. CDR3 in amino acids: CASSSRGYEQYF. CDR3 sequence (DNA): TGTGCCAGCTCCAGCCGGGGCTACGAGCAGTACTTC.

The chain combines TRBV20-1 with TRBJ2-3; 7 bases are a match to TRBD2. Germline values: CDR1 DFQATT, CDR2 SNEGSKA (reference sequence). The CDR3 is 15 amino acids. With V trimmed by 2 bases and J by 4 bases, 9 bases remained unmatched. The CDR3 sequence: CSARPPTSPSDTQYF. For the CDR3, the DNA is TGCAGTGCTAGACCCCCGACTAGCCCTTCAGATACGCAGTATTTT.

This chain uses TRBV7-9 with TRBJ1-4; 7 bases agree with TRBD1. Germline assignment: CDR1 SEHNR and CDR2 FQNEAQ (reference sequence). The CDR3 covers 16 residues. The J segment lost 3 bases and the V segment lost 0 bases, leaving 4 bases of the junction unmatched. DNA for the CDR3: TGTGCCAGCAGCTTAGCCAGGGGGAAGGCTAATGAAAAACTGTTTTTT. Protein: CASSLARGKANEKLFF.

The table lists this clonotype with many counts. This sequence joins TRBV2 and TRBJ2-4, with a weak D call TRBD1 (6 bases). Trimming shortened V by 6 bases and J by 2 bases, and 17 bases separated the two germline ends. Looked up from germline, CDR1 is SNHLY and CDR2 is FYNNEI. The CDR3 runs 16 residues. Here the CDR3 DNA reads TGTGCCAGCAGAACCAGGGGCGAACCTACCAAAAACATTCAGTACTTC. As protein: CASRTRGEPTKNIQYF. Full variable domain (outside the CDR3, taken from reference TRBV2 and TRBJ2-4): EPEVTQTPSHQVTQMGQEVILRCVPISNHLYFYWYRQILGQKVEFLVSFYNNEISEKSEIFDDQFSVERPDGSNFTLKIRSTKLEDSAMYFCASRTRGEPTKNIQYFGAGTRLSVL.

This clonotype turned up a few times. The rearrangement uses TRBV7-2 and TRBJ2-4, with unresolved D. The ends were cut back, 0 bases at V and 9 bases at J, with 9 bases in the middle. This CDR3 is built from 13 residues. Looked up from germline, CDR1 is SGHTA and CDR2 is FQGNSA. CDR3 sequence (DNA): TGTGCCAGCAGCTTAGCGGGTGTGGGCATTCAGTACTTC. Encoded protein: CASSLAGVGIQYF. Looking up the rest from reference TRBV7-2 and TRBJ2-4 gives the full variable domain: GAGVSQSPSNKVTEKGKDVELRCDPISGHTALYWYRQSLGQGLEFLIYFQGNSAPDKSGLPSDRFSAERTGGSVSTLTIQRTQQEDSAVYLCASSLAGVGIQYFGAGTRLSVL.

This clonotype turned up a few times. V and J are TRBV12-3 or TRBV12-4 and TRBJ2-7; TRBD1 matches 7 bases. Trimming removed 1 base from V and 4 bases from J; junction bases left unmatched: 10. CDR3 length: 16 residues. CDR3: CASSLGFGTATYEQYF. The CDR3 nucleotides are TGTGCCAGCAGTTTAGGTTTCGGGACAGCCACTTACGAGCAGTACTTC.

The chain joins TRBV6-6 to TRBJ1-1; TRBD1 matches at 8 bases. The germline V gene encodes CDR1 MNHNY and CDR2 SVGAGI (reference sequence). The CDR3 length is 14 residues. Trimming removed 6 bases from V and 0 bases from J; junction bases left unmatched: 3. The CDR3 nucleotides read TGTGCCAGCAGGTCAGGGGGCCTGAACACTGAAGCTTTCTTT. It specifies CASRSGGLNTEAFF.

This clonotype was recorded many times. The chain uses TRBV4-3 and TRBJ2-1; the D is unclear. Per the germline V gene, CDR1 is LGHNA and CDR2 is YSLEER. The germline V and J ends were trimmed by 4 bases and 0 bases, with 13 bases remaining between them. The CDR3 extends over 16 amino acids. Written as DNA, the CDR3 is TGCGCCAGCAGCCCCCCGCGGCGGTCCTCCTACAATGAGCAGTTCTTC. This gives the protein CASSPPRRSSYNEQFF.

J is TRBJ1-3 and V is TRBV5-1, with a possible D match to TRBD1 (5 bases). The germline V gene has CDR1 SGHRS and CDR2 YFSETQ. The CDR3 is 18 amino acids. Trimming cost V 4 bases and J 0 bases, with 20 bases left between them. This CDR3 reads CASSPYPGTVHSGNTIYF. In DNA, the CDR3 is TGCGCCAGCAGCCCTTACCCCGGGACGGTCCACTCTGGAAACACCATATATTTT.

The V call is TRBV4-2, the J call TRBJ2-3; 7 bases align to TRBD1. The V gene end was trimmed by 1 base and the J gene end by 3 bases; junction bases not matched to a gene: 1. The CDR3 runs 14 residues. Germline values: CDR1 LGHNA, CDR2 YNFKEQ. As DNA, the CDR3 is TGTGCCAGCAGCCAAGCGGGACAGACAGATACGCAGTATTTT. Protein product: CASSQAGQTDTQYF.

The J gene is TRBJ2-1, the V gene TRBV7-3; D call uncertain. Trimming pared 1 base from V and 6 bases from J, leaving 7 bases between. The germline V gene encodes CDR1 SGHTA and CDR2 FQGTGA. This CDR3 contains 13 residues. The CDR3 loop is CASSLMLGNEQFF. CDR3 bases: TGTGCCAGCAGCTTAATGCTGGGCAATGAGCAGTTCTTC.

There are many counts of this clonotype. The CDR3 loop is CASSPSGGLYNEQFF. The DNA for the CDR3 is TGTGCCAGCAGCCCCAGTGGGGGGCTCTACAATGAGCAGTTCTTC. The rearrangement links TRBV7-8 to TRBJ2-1; D may be TRBD1 or TRBD2 (6 bases each). V gave up 5 bases and J gave up 3 bases, with 14 bases separating them. CDR3 length: 15 amino acids. Germline-derived CDR1 and CDR2 are SGHVS and FQNEAQ.

This clonotype has ten or more counts. This sequence joins TRBV4-2 and TRBJ1-2; no firm D call. V lost 2 bases, J lost 2 bases, and 9 bases lay in between. In germline, CDR1 is LGHNA, CDR2 YNFKEQ. The CDR3 is made up of 14 amino acids. This CDR3 reads CASSQPGSNYGYTF. The CDR3 region has the DNA TGTGCCAGCAGCCAACCGGGATCCAACTATGGCTACACCTTC.

The J gene is TRBJ1-6, the V gene TRBV25-1; D might be TRBD1 (5 bases). This CDR3 is 15 amino acids long. In germline, CDR1 is MGHDK, CDR2 SYGVNS. The germline V and J ends were trimmed by 3 bases and 9 bases, with 15 bases remaining between them. The CDR3 DNA sequence: TGTGCCAGCAGTGATACCAGGGTCATTGGTTCACCCCTCCACTTT. This encodes CASSDTRVIGSPLHF.

This clonotype was found a few times. The chain carries TRBV10-2 and TRBJ1-3; D gene unclear. Germline lookup yields CDR1 WSHSY and CDR2 SAAADI. The CDR3 is 14 amino acids. V lost 0 bases and J lost 4, with 7 bases in between. The CDR3 loop reads CASSESLQGNTIYF. The CDR3 coding sequence is TGCGCCAGCAGTGAGTCGCTGCAGGGAAACACCATATATTTT.

The chain recombines TRBV5-1 with TRBJ2-1; D is possibly TRBD1 or TRBD2 (5 bases each). Germline V gene sequence: CDR1 SGHRS, CDR2 YFSETQ. The CDR3 length is 16 residues. The ends were cut back, 0 bases at V and 7 bases at J, with 17 bases in the middle. CDR3 amino acids: CASSLVAKGQPNEQFF. CDR3 sequence (DNA): TGCGCCAGCAGCTTGGTAGCGAAGGGGCAGCCGAATGAGCAGTTCTTC.

The table lists this clonotype with a few counts. This chain connects TRBV5-1 to TRBJ1-1; 9 bases fit TRBD1. This CDR3 region has 15 residues. Germline V gene sequence: CDR1 SGHRS, CDR2 YFSETQ. The V gene end was trimmed by 3 bases and the J gene end by 10 bases; junction bases not matched to a gene: 13. The CDR3 coding sequence is TGCGCCAGCAGCTCCCGACAGGGGGGACCCCTAGGAGCTTTCTTT. Translating gives CASSSRQGGPLGAFF.

This clonotype was counted a few times. The chain employs TRBV5-1 and TRBJ1-3; D gene unclear. V was shortened by 3 bases and J by 0 bases, with 7 bases between the two germline ends. CDR1 is SGHRS and CDR2 is YFSETQ in the germline V gene. The CDR3 spans 14 residues. CDR3 bases: TGCGCCAGCAGCTCCGGACTCTCTGGAAACACCATATATTTT. Its translation is CASSSGLSGNTIYF.